The 18 T cell receptor beta chains reported below all come from one sample, sequenced in a study of radiotherapy plus CTLA-4 blockade in lung cancer. The assay was immunoSEQ multiplex PCR, and TCRdb's table has in-frame clones only and misses some. The data contain around 91,000 clones, roughly 88% of them singletons. The material sequenced was peripheral blood, taken from a patient treated with radiotherapy plus ipilimumab. The receptors were sampled from a human donor with non-small cell lung cancer that progressed on radiotherapy plus ipilimumab.

The CDR3 DNA follows: TGTGCCAGCAGGCCAACAGGGGTTTTGGATGGCTACACCTTC. This gives the protein CASRPTGVLDGYTF. The chain couples TRBV2 to TRBJ1-2; 7 bases match TRBD1. The CDR3 contains 14 residues. Germline V gene lookup returns CDR1 SNHLY and CDR2 FYNNEI. V lost 6 bases to trimming and J lost 6 bases; unmatched junction nucleotides: 10.

V gene TRBV18 combines with J gene TRBJ2-3; TRBD2 is a possible D gene (6 bases). V lost 5 bases, J lost 6 bases, and 15 bases lay in between. Germline CDR1 reads KGHSH; CDR2 reads LQKENI. The CDR3 loop spans 14 amino acids. The CDR3 spells CASSSISSGDTQYF. In nucleotides, the CDR3 is TGTGCCAGCTCATCCATATCGAGCGGGGATACGCAGTATTTT.

The rearrangement uses TRBV19 and TRBJ2-1; 9 bases fit TRBD2. The CDR3 has 15 residues. Per the germline V gene, CDR1 is LNHDA and CDR2 is SQIVND (reference sequence). The V segment lost 3 bases and the J segment 6 bases; nucleotides outside the gene matches: 6. This CDR3 reads CASSIPTSGGNEQFF. The CDR3, as DNA: TGTGCCAGTAGTATCCCGACTAGCGGTGGCAATGAGCAGTTCTTC.

V usage is TRBV6-5 and J usage is TRBJ1-1; D remains unclear. CDR3 length: 13 amino acids. Germline V gene data show CDR1 as MNHEY and CDR2 as SVGAGI. Deletions cut 6 bases from V and 1 base from J, with 9 bases between. The CDR3 loop reads CASRPVQNTEAFF. The CDR3 bases are TGTGCCAGCAGGCCGGTTCAGAACACTGAAGCTTTCTTT.

CDR3 protein: CASSFPGTGGTGYTF. The CDR3 DNA sequence: TGTGCCAGCAGTTTCCCCGGGACAGGGGGAACTGGCTACACCTTC. The chain is built from TRBV7-9 and TRBJ1-2, with 11 bases fitting TRBD1. This CDR3 is built from 15 residues. With 6 bases clipped from V and 7 bases from J, the junction kept 10 bases outside the gene matches. The germline gives CDR1 SEHNR, CDR2 FQNEAQ (reference sequence). The entire variable domain, with the rest obtained from reference TRBV7-9 and TRBJ1-2, is as follows: DTGVSQNPRHKITKRGQNVTFRCDPISEHNRLYWYRQTLGQGPEFLTYFQNEAQLEKSRLLSDRFSAERPKGSFSTLEIQRTEQGDSAMYLCASSFPGTGGTGYTFGSGTRLTVV.

The chain is built from TRBV27 and TRBJ1-1; a weak D match, TRBD1 (6 bases). V lost 5 bases, J lost 2 bases, and 15 bases lay in between. The CDR3 consists of 15 residues. CDR1 is MNHEY and CDR2 is SMNVEV in the germline V gene (reference sequence). This chain's CDR3 is CASSPPQGFNTEAFF. Written as DNA, the CDR3 is TGTGCCAGCAGTCCCCCCCAGGGGTTCAACACTGAAGCTTTCTTT.

J is TRBJ2-7 and V is TRBV4-2; D gene unclear. This CDR3 has 15 residues. In germline, CDR1 is LGHNA, CDR2 YNFKEQ. V lost 0 bases and J 9 bases, leaving 18 bases between the germline ends. CDR3 sequence (DNA): TGTGCCAGCAGCCAAGATATTCGGCCCCCCGTGATGCAGTACTTC. Translation gives CASSQDIRPPVMQYF.

The V and J genes are TRBV6-5 and TRBJ2-2; the D call may be TRBD1 or TRBD2 (5 bases each). The length of the CDR3 is 13 residues. Deletions cut 5 bases from V and 8 bases from J, with 12 bases between. Germline V gene lookup returns CDR1 MNHEY and CDR2 SVGAGI. The CDR3 coding sequence is TGTGCCAGCAGTGGGACGCTCATAGGGGAGCTGTTTTTT. It yields the protein CASSGTLIGELFF.

The chain uses TRBV5-1 and TRBJ2-1; D tentatively reads TRBD1 or TRBD2 (6 bases each). The CDR3 has 16 residues. Per germline, CDR1 SGHRS and CDR2 YFSETQ. V was shortened by 0 bases and J by 0 bases, with 10 bases between the two germline ends. CDR3 sequence reads: CASSLAQGGSYNEQFF. The CDR3 nucleotides are TGCGCCAGCAGCTTGGCACAGGGAGGCTCCTACAATGAGCAGTTCTTC.

This clone has just one count. The chain uses TRBV5-1 and TRBJ2-1; 7 bases are a match to TRBD1. Unmatched junction bases numbered 6, after V lost 3 bases and J lost 0 bases. The CDR3 totals 16 residues. The germline V gene encodes CDR1 SGHRS and CDR2 YFSETQ. The CDR3, as DNA: TGCGCCAGCAGCTCAGGACAGGCTATCTCCTACAATGAGCAGTTCTTC. It codes for CASSSGQAISYNEQFF.

The chain has TRBV30 and TRBJ2-1, with a tentative D call TRBD1 (6 bases). Per germline, CDR1 GTSNPN and CDR2 SVGIG (reference sequence). The V end lost 5 bases, the J end lost 6 bases, and 17 bases lay between the germline ends. The CDR3 has 14 amino acids. The chain's CDR3 is CAWVASPGVNEQFF. In DNA form, the CDR3 reads TGTGCCTGGGTAGCGTCCCCAGGGGTCAATGAGCAGTTCTTC. The whole variable domain, remainder taken from reference TRBV30 and TRBJ2-1, is SQTIHQWPATLVQPVGSPLSLECTVEGTSNPNLYWYRQAAGRGLQLLFYSVGIGQISSEVPQNLSASRPQDRQFILSSKKLLLSDSGFYLCAWVASPGVNEQFFGPGTRLTVL.

The CDR3 spells CASTRGGLGTEAFF. The CDR3 bases are TGCGCCAGCACCCGCGGAGGGCTGGGAACTGAAGCTTTCTTT. The chain joins TRBV5-1 to TRBJ1-1; D ambiguous. Trimming cost V 6 bases and J 5 bases, with 17 bases left between them. CDR1 and CDR2 from the germline V gene are SGHRS and YFSETQ. The CDR3 has 14 residues.

This sequence joins TRBV2 and TRBJ2-7; TRBD1 might be the D (5 bases). The germline V gene encodes CDR1 SNHLY and CDR2 FYNNEI. V shed 6 bases and J shed 1 base, with 7 bases lying between them. The CDR3 has 12 residues. The CDR3 bases are TGTGCCAGCAGGGACACGTCCTACGAGCAGTACTTC. Protein product: CASRDTSYEQYF.

CDR3 nucleotide sequence: TGTGCCAGCAGCTTAGTTAAGGGTGGCTTCAACTATGGCTACACCTTC. It is translated as CASSLVKGGFNYGYTF. The V and J genes are TRBV7-9 and TRBJ1-2; no definite D call. The CDR3 is 16 amino acids. Per germline, CDR1 SEHNR and CDR2 FQNEAQ (reference sequence). Trimming cost V 1 base and J 2 bases, with 14 bases left between them.

The table lists this clone with a count of one. The V gene is TRBV12-5, the J gene TRBJ2-1; tentative D call: TRBD2 (5 bases). The CDR3 has 16 amino acids. V was clipped by 1 base and J by 6 bases, with 16 bases between them. Germline V gene data show CDR1 as LGHNT and CDR2 as FRNRAP. CDR3 residues: CASGLGWSLGGNEQFF. CDR3 DNA sequence: TGTGCTAGTGGTTTGGGGTGGTCCCTAGGAGGCAATGAGCAGTTCTTC.

J is TRBJ2-1 and V is TRBV7-3, with unresolved D. Germline V gene sequence: CDR1 SGHTA, CDR2 FQGTGA. V lost 1 base and J 8 bases, leaving 9 bases between the germline ends. The CDR3 covers 13 residues. Here the CDR3 DNA reads TGTGCCAGCAGCTTAAGTCGCGAGCATGAGCAGTTCTTC. Protein sequence: CASSLSREHEQFF. The variable domain in full, with the rest retrieved from reference TRBV7-3 and TRBJ2-1, is GAGVSQTPSNKVTEKGKYVELRCDPISGHTALYWYRQSLGQGPEFLIYFQGTGAADDSGLPNDRFFAVRPEGSVSTLKIQRTERGDSAVYLCASSLSREHEQFFGPGTRLTVL.

This chain links TRBV11-1 with TRBJ2-7; D is perhaps TRBD1 or TRBD2 (5 bases each). Germline V gene sequence: CDR1 SGHAT, CDR2 FQDESV (reference sequence). The CDR3 length is 14 residues. V was pared by 5 bases and J by 2 bases, with 13 bases between. The CDR3 protein is CASSLLPGPYEQYF. The CDR3 bases are TGTGCCAGCAGCCTTCTTCCGGGACCCTACGAGCAGTACTTC.

The V call is TRBV4-1, the J call TRBJ2-1; 8 bases map to TRBD2. Germline V CDR1 and CDR2: MGHRA, YSYEKL. CDR3 length: 15 amino acids. V trimming: 1 base; J trimming: 9 bases; junction bases outside the gene matches: 8. The CDR3 loop reads CASSQVSGGPGEQFF. In DNA, the CDR3 is TGCGCCAGCAGCCAAGTCTCGGGAGGGCCAGGTGAGCAGTTCTTC.